This T cell receptor (beta chain) originates from a study of CD8 T cells in Susac syndrome. From blood CD8+ and CD4+ T cells, TCR beta sequences were generated. Age- and sex-matched healthy donors served as the control group. RNA in amounts of about 0.5 to 1 ug was reverse transcribed with random hexamers. The TCR beta CDR3 was amplified by immunoSEQ multiplex PCR across 54 Vbeta, 13 Jbeta. TCRdb re-called the immunoSEQ multiplex PCR reads with MiXCR, one entry per CDR3 protein. The sample comprises roughly 120,000 distinct CDR3 sequences, about 95% of which are singletons, and over 0.07% rests with the top ten. Trimming took off 5 bases at V and 9 bases at J, with 12 bases between the two ends. CDR1 and CDR2 from the germline V gene are SGHNT and YYREEE (reference sequence). The CDR3 runs to 13 residues.

Specimen: CD4+ T cells from PBMCs. The receptor was isolated from a human donor in good health. The J gene is TRBJ1-6, the V gene TRBV5-4, with D possibly TRBD1 on 5 matching bases. DNA of the CDR3: TGTGCCAGCAGACTTGACCAGGGTTCACCCCTCCACTTT. Residues: CASRLDQGSPLHF.